Listed below are T cell receptor beta chains from one sample, sequenced in a study of blood T cell repertoires in COVID-19. TCRdb keeps only in-frame clones here, not all; method: immunoSEQ multiplex PCR. The sample shows 100,000 to 150,000 clones, roughly 90% of them seen only once. The sequenced material came from peripheral blood. Receptors were obtained from a human donor in a cohort sampled during active COVID-19. Each CDR3 is given with its conserved first and last residue. A D gene is named only where the DNA matches it firmly. Size values are once, few and many counts, or a class for expanded clones, and some rows have none.

v_gene,abundance,d_gene,j_gene,CDR3aa,CDR3nt
TRBV28,-,TRBD2,TRBJ2-2,CASSFSRTSGSSGELFF,TGTGCCAGCAGTTTCTCTAGGACTAGCGGGAGTTCCGGGGAGCTGTTTTTT
TRBV28,-,-,TRBJ1-2,CASSLQGRYGYTF,TGTGCCAGCAGTTTACAAGGGAGGTATGGCTACACCTTC
TRBV6-5,-,-,TRBJ2-7,CASSPRQASYEQYF,TGTGCCAGCAGCCCACGGCAGGCCTCCTACGAGCAGTACTTC
TRBV12-5,-,-,TRBJ2-3,CASGRGGATVDTQYF,TGTGCTAGTGGCCGAGGGGGGGCGACGGTAGATACGCAGTATTTT
TRBV6-5,-,-,TRBJ1-1,CATWGVENTEAFF,TGTGCCACCTGGGGGGTGGAGAACACTGAAGCTTTCTTT
TRBV7-4,few,TRBD1,TRBJ1-2,CASSPGQGRSEGYTF,TGTGCCAGCAGCCCCGGACAGGGCCGCTCTGAGGGCTACACCTTC
TRBV28,-,-,TRBJ2-3,CASSETRMEYF,TGTGCCAGCAGTGAAACTAGAATGGAGTATTTT
TRBV6-5,-,-,TRBJ2-7,CARSDRPTPYEQYF,TGTGCCAGGAGCGACAGGCCTACACCCTACGAGCAGTACTTC
TRBV14,once,TRBD2,TRBJ2-7,CASSHVLAERAYEQYF,TGTGCCAGCAGCCATGTACTAGCGGAGCGCGCCTACGAGCAGTACTTC
TRBV30,-,-,TRBJ1-1,CAWSPGGLNTEAFF,TGTGCCTGGAGCCCGGGAGGGTTGAACACTGAAGCTTTCTTT
TRBV7-9,-,TRBD1,TRBJ2-1,CASSGGQGGFGEQFF,TGTGCCAGCAGCGGGGGACAGGGAGGTTTTGGAGAGCAGTTCTTC
TRBV5-1,-,TRBD2,TRBJ2-1,CASSLGLDNEQFF,TGCGCCAGCAGCCTGGGACTAGACAATGAGCAGTTCTTC
TRBV19,-,TRBD2,TRBJ2-2,CASSMTAGVNTGELFF,TGTGCCAGTAGTATGACTGCGGGAGTGAACACCGGGGAGCTGTTTTTT
TRBV2,-,TRBD2,TRBJ2-5,CASSGTSPETQYF,TGTGCCAGCAGTGGGACTAGCCCGGAGACCCAGTACTTC
TRBV19,-,-,TRBJ1-2,CASTSGIGYTF,TGTGCCAGTACCTCAGGGATCGGCTACACCTTC
TRBV10-3,once,-,TRBJ1-1,CATQVPDDLDTEAFF,TGTGCCACCCAGGTCCCAGATGATTTGGACACTGAAGCTTTCTTT
TRBV30,-,TRBD1,TRBJ2-7,CAWSVRGQVTYEQYF,TGTGCCTGGAGTGTACGGGGACAGGTAACCTACGAGCAGTACTTC
TRBV7-6,-,TRBD2,TRBJ2-1,CASSHGGLAGGPGNEQFF,TGTGCCAGCAGCCACGGAGGACTAGCGGGAGGGCCGGGCAATGAGCAGTTCTTC
TRBV19,once,-,TRBJ1-5,CASSTRVDQPQHF,TGTGCCAGTAGTACCAGGGTTGATCAGCCCCAGCATTTT
TRBV18,-,-,TRBJ2-5,CASSPRREYQETQYF,TGTGCCAGCTCACCGAGGCGGGAATACCAAGAGACCCAGTACTTC
TRBV7-3,-,-,TRBJ1-2,CASSLNGGEGYGYTF,TGTGCCAGCAGCTTAAACGGGGGGGAGGGCTATGGCTACACCTTC
TRBV27,-,-,TRBJ1-3,CASSLSTGYGNTIYF,TGTGCCAGCAGTTTATCGACGGGTTATGGAAACACCATATATTTT
TRBV19,-,-,TRBJ2-7,CASSIGINYYEQYF,TGTGCCAGTAGTATCGGTATCAATTACTACGAGCAGTACTTC
TRBV3-1/TRBV3-2,-,TRBD1,TRBJ1-5,CASSQMGQSNQPQHF,TGTGCCAGCAGCCAGATGGGACAGTCCAATCAGCCCCAGCATTTT
TRBV25-1,-,-,TRBJ2-2,CASSRGRGTGELFF,TGTGCCAGCAGCAGGGGAAGGGGCACCGGGGAGCTGTTTTTT